This T cell receptor beta chain comes out of a study of blood T cell repertoires in COVID-19. As for the study in general: Material from acute and convalescent COVID-19 was sourced from the United States, Italy and Spain. Sources were T cells, B-cell-depleted T cells, or PBMCs; the material itself was cDNA or gDNA.

In the original workflow: For nucleated cells, counts were estimated from reference gene primer amplification. The method was immunoSEQ multiplex PCR; TCRdb's version includes in-frame clones alone and lacks a portion of them. The V and J calls and clone size come from that table; D and trimming were worked out from the DNA. This table holds hundreds of thousands of clones, about 89% found once. The CDR3 totals 15 residues. V was shortened by 0 bases and J by 9 bases, with 12 bases between the two germline ends. CDR1 MNHEY and CDR2 SMNVEV come from the germline V gene (reference sequence). The chain has TRBV27 and TRBJ1-6; possible D gene TRBD1, 6 bases. This receptor was identified in a woman aged 50 to 65 with COVID-19, enrolled during active disease. Sequences were obtained from peripheral blood. CDR3 sequence: CASSLSRGGPSPLHF. The CDR3 coding sequence is TGTGCCAGCAGTTTATCGAGAGGGGGACCTTCACCCCTCCACTTT.